This T cell receptor (beta chain) originates from a study of T cell responses to AZD1222 COVID-19 vaccine (TCRdb year 2021). About the full investigation: A total of more than 230 trial participants underwent TCR sequencing, of whom around 200 received two doses of AZD1222 and about 25 received two doses of the MenACWY control vaccine. Trial participants were enrolled by age into subgroups of 18-55, 56-69 and 70-plus years, and around 150, 28 and 57 TCR-sequenced participants, respectively, were included in these subgroups.

The CDR3 regions of human TCRbeta chains were subjected to immunosequencing. The authors' analysis ran thus. TCRs in the repertoires were compared against a reference library of SARS-CoV-2-specific TCRs that had been generated with the MIRA antigen-specificity platform. Breadth was defined as the fraction of unique TCRs that were SARS-CoV-2-associated. Depth was defined as the fraction of total T cells that were SARS-CoV-2-associated. Using the MIRA data, each spike-specific TCR was assigned both to the spike region to which the TCR was reactive and to a CD4 or CD8 class. Log10-transformed breadth and depth values were compared by one-way ANOVA with Sidak's multiple comparisons tests. This immuneACCESS table, as held by TCRdb, lists in-frame sequences with V and J called but not all clones. Of the missing ones, under half trace to an unresolved V gene in checked studies; the others have no known cause. The V and J calls and clone size were taken over from that table, and D and trimming were inferred from the DNA. Across this sample there are roughly 42,000 clones, with over 75% seen only once. The ten largest clones add up to around a quarter of the sample.

The germline V gene provides CDR1 MNHEY and CDR2 SVGEGT. Trimming removed 3 bases from V and 0 bases from J; the gene matches leave 6 bases unexplained. Spanning cysteine to phenylalanine, the CDR3 consists of 16 amino acids. The CDR3 DNA has 48 bases and is translated from base 1. On the study overall, not on this receptor specifically: Because no day 14 peak-response samples were available, repertoires were characterized only after the peak T cell response. Participants were mostly white British and included more females than males, and it was suggested by the authors that clonal diversity may have been underestimated. In the small 56-69-year group, the increase in depth fell short of significance, most likely because of low power. Spike-specific TCR breadth and depth rose significantly after two AZD1222 doses compared with day 0 and with MenACWY recipients. Vaccine-associated CD4 TCRs spanned the whole spike protein, with dominant responses in regions 160-218 and 743-854. Reportedly, close to half of the unique spike-specific TCRs recognized epitopes lying outside the regions that are mutated in the B.1.351 and B.1.1.7 variants. Conclusions about previously exposed vaccinees are limited because only five to seven AZD1222 recipients were SARS-CoV-2 seropositive at baseline.

This specimen's time point label, per the study, means: about 28 days (+/-7) after the second vaccine dose. The treatment or condition label corresponds to: meningococcal conjugate vaccine given as trial control. Samples from vaccinated people were obtained from the UK trials COV001 and COV002, which included a single-blind randomized controlled phase 2/3 trial of AZD1222 (ChAdOx1 nCoV-19) in healthy adults. For TCRbeta chain sequencing, PBMC samples from trial participants were taken at day 0 and at day 28 after the second dose. In the case of this clone: It has no known antigen specificity. Qualities for individual bases were not recorded, and no much larger clone is one base off.

Sequences were derived from peripheral blood, sampled 28 days after the second dose of the MenACWY control vaccine. This chain joins TRBV6-2 or TRBV6-3 to TRBJ2-7; 9 nucleotides in the junction match TRBD2. This clonotype was sampled from an adult who received the MenACWY meningococcal vaccine as a control. CDR3 region: CASSYLNSGSSYEQYF. The DNA sequence is as follows: TGTGCCAGCAGTTATCTCAATAGCGGGAGCTCCTACGAGCAGTACTTC.